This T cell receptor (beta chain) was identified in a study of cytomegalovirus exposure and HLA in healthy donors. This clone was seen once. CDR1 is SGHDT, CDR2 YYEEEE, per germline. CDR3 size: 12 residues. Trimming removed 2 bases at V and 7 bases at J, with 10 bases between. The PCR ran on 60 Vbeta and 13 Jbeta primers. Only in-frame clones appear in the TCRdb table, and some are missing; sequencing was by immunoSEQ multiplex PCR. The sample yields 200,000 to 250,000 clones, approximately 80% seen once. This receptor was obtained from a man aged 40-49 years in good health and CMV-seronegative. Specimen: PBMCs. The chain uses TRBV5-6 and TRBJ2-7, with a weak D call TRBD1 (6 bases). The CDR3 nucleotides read TGTGCCAGCAGCTTCCAGGGGCGGGAGCAGTACTTC. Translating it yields CASSFQGREQYF.